The present entry profiles one T cell receptor beta chain with its context. Its antigen is unknown. The input lacks base qualities; no much larger clone sits a single base away. Libraries came from 5' RACE. TCRdb names Illumina HiSeq 2500 as the instrument used. The second PCR ran for about 7 to 11 cycles and used a J-beta primer mix along with a sample-barcoded 5' primer. A unique molecular identifier was introduced onto each TCR beta cDNA molecule by a template-switch 5' adaptor carrying 12 random nucleotides. Each sample yielded at least 2.5 million CDR3-containing paired-end reads. First-strand cDNA was synthesized from all RNA with the Mint cDNA synthesis kit, primed by a TRBC-specific oligonucleotide. All cDNA was treated with uracil-DNA glycosylase and then went through a first 18-cycle PCR with the universal primers M1SS and BC2_uni_R. Processing in the source paper ran as follows. Each sample was normalized by randomly selecting 1 million high-quality reads, each carrying a distinct molecular identifier. Instead of being binned into consensus sequences, reads that shared molecular identifiers were thrown out. MiTCR, set to a Q25 quality threshold and the strictest error-elimination algorithm, was used for CDR3 identification, clonotype clustering and error correction. A nonparametric unseen species model with Euler transformation was used to estimate a lower bound on total TCR beta diversity. TCRdb handled the public reads itself, with Q25 trimming in fastp and clone calling in MiXCR, and kept productive beta chains. Each CDR3 protein gets just one entry, which takes the most common genes and DNA from the rows behind it. The V and J calls follow TCRdb's processing rather than the paper's. The sample yields 910,000 or so distinct CDR3 sequences; about 51% were counted once. Around 21% of the sample goes to the ten largest clones.

The sample is drawn from a study of blood T cells in healthy people across ages (dated by TCRdb to the mid-2010s). Regarding the study in general: In model experiments, template switching captured roughly one uniquely barcoded TCR beta cDNA molecule for every two T cells. To track age-related changes in TCR beta repertoire diversity, the study relied on deep sequencing normalized with unique cDNA molecular identifiers. Donors were grouped into four age groups: young (average roughly 16 years), middle-aged (approximately 41), aged (approximately 58) and long-lived (around 82). To avoid experimental bias, donors of different ages were distributed randomly across sequencing lanes. For two donors (one aged 18 to 29 and one aged 80 or older), the study analyzed two additional independent replicas of 1 million unique cDNA reads from the same blood draw.

Study-wide findings and limitations: There was a strong correlation between observed TCR beta diversity and the percentage of naive T cells measured by flow cytometry. Estimates of total diversity based on one million sequenced T cells were regarded as lower bounds and as underestimates. As age increased, observed TCR beta diversity per million T cells dropped in a roughly linear way, and a significant reduction was already evident by age roughly 40. Donor CMV infection status was unknown, potentially confounding age-related changes in expanded clonotypes. Since profiling was done on bulk unsorted PBMCs, naive and antigen-experienced compartments could not be conclusively compared. Compared with the aged group, the long-lived group had more naive CD4+ T cells, fewer expanded clones and increased TCR diversity, a pattern suggesting age selection.

The donors were roughly 38 Caucasian individuals from Russia, aged about 6 to 95 years, who were systemically healthy. About 9.6 milliliters of peripheral blood were collected from each donor into EDTA-treated Vacutainer tubes. Ficoll-Paque density-gradient centrifugation was used to isolate PBMCs, with at least 7 million obtained per sample. Trizol reagent was used to extract total RNA from the PBMCs, yielding at least 6 micrograms per sample. The percentages of naive CD45RAhigh/CD27high T cells were determined by flow cytometry on a PBMC aliquot from every donor. From a lookup of the germline V gene, CDR1 and CDR2 are MNHEY and SVGEGT. Trimming takes 2 bases from V and 6 bases from J, and the germline ends sit 7 bases apart. CDR3 length: 12 amino acids, cysteine to phenylalanine. Here the CDR3 DNA is all that survives: 36 bases in frame from base 1.

Here the chain combines TRBV6-2 or TRBV6-3 and TRBJ1-1, with the D segment identity uncertain. The receptor comes from a woman in her fifties or sixties in good health. The specimen was blood. CDR3 region: CASSYRVAEAFF. The DNA sequence reads TGTGCCAGCAGTTACAGGGTGGCTGAAGCTTTCTTT.